The rows below give T cell receptor beta chains drawn from one sample of a study of cytomegalovirus exposure and HLA in healthy donors. Sequencing was performed with immunoSEQ multiplex PCR; in TCRdb, only in-frame clones are kept and a portion is missing. The sample records approximately 99,000 clones, around 85% being singletons. The sample was PBMCs. These receptors were obtained from a woman under 30 in good health and CMV-seronegative. The conserved cysteine and the conserved F or W are not part of the CDR3 here. A D gene is named only where the DNA matches it firmly.

j_call | d_call | v_call | cdr3_aa
TRBJ1-1 | TRBD1 | TRBV10-3 | AISEVGTGGASTEAF
TRBJ2-3 | TRBD1 | TRBV5-1 | ASSSFPGTGVSDTQY
TRBJ2-2 | NA | TRBV2 | ASSEYRVELF
TRBJ2-7 | NA | TRBV6-5 | ASSFGSGNPKPY
TRBJ1-1 | NA | TRBV27 | ASRPQGIADTEAF
TRBJ2-1 | TRBD1 | TRBV2 | AGQGYNEQF
TRBJ1-2 | NA | TRBV30 | AWSPQGGYGYT
TRBJ1-1 | TRBD1 | TRBV30 | AWSRDRALNTEAF
TRBJ2-1 | TRBD2 | TRBV28 | ASSLAGEDEQF
TRBJ2-7 | NA | TRBV21-1 | ASSKVVGQGAFLVYEQY
TRBJ1-1 | NA | TRBV6-5 | ASSYSRGKFEAF
TRBJ1-5 | TRBD1 | TRBV27 | ASRNVRDSLNQPQH
TRBJ1-4 | NA | TRBV30 | AWSVSTEANEKLF
TRBJ2-7 | TRBD2 | TRBV11-2 | ASSLDLASGSYEQY
TRBJ1-2 | NA | TRBV4-1 | ASSQVPGNRAGYGYT
TRBJ1-1 | NA | TRBV18 | ASSRRQGLTDTEAF
TRBJ2-4 | NA | TRBV4-2 | ASSQDLAVGYIQY
TRBJ2-3 | TRBD2 | TRBV5-8 | ASSPLFGLAGGTDTQY
TRBJ2-1 | NA | TRBV7-8 | ASSLLLEGDNEQF
TRBJ1-1 | NA | TRBV5-1 | ASSTSTEKGVTEAF
TRBJ2-1 | TRBD2 | TRBV2 | ASSLIAGEKNNEQF
TRBJ1-6 | TRBD1 | TRBV11-2 | ASSLVIWDRNSPLH